This T cell receptor beta chain is drawn from a study of post-analysis software for immune sequencing data. The TCR beta cDNA libraries carried unique molecular identifiers. One entry per CDR3 protein, called by TCRdb with MiXCR from the PCR reads. This table holds approximately 730,000 distinct CDR3 sequences, under 60% found once. Whole-study results and caveats: Comparison with controls showed significantly lower normalized Chao1 diversity in multiple sclerosis patients.

In this sample, this clonotype turned up a few times. As yet, its antigen is unknown. This sequence was found in a girl aged 10 to 17 with multiple sclerosis. Sequenced input: blood.

CDR3 sequence: CASSLPFLEAFF. The CDR3 DNA reads as TGTGCCAGCAGCTTACCGTTTCTTGAAGCTTTCTTT. The chain recombines TRBV11-2 with TRBJ1-1; no definite D call. CDR3 length equals 12 residues. Germline assignment: CDR1 SGHAT and CDR2 FQNNGV. Between the trimmed V and J ends, which lost 2 bases and 7 bases, there was a span of 8 bases.